The 22 T cell receptor beta chains given below trace back to one sample, sequenced in a study of preoperative IRX-2 immunotherapy in early breast cancer (dated by TCRdb to between 2019 and 2020). The sample's treatment or condition, from its label and the paper: preoperative locoregional IRX-2 cytokine immunotherapy. Libraries were prepared through the immunoSEQ multiplex PCR assay. TCRdb took this table from immuneACCESS and kept in-frame rearrangements with V and J called. Such tables lack part of the clones; where checked against another copy, unresolved V genes explain under half of the gap, and the rest is unexplained. The sample table shows 30,000 to 45,000 clones, and approximately 85% are seen once. 1.5% of the sample is taken by the ten largest. Sequenced here: lymph node tissue, sampled after IRX-2 immunotherapy. These receptors originate from a human donor with breast cancer.

The chain carries TRBV11-3 and TRBJ2-3; unclear D gene. This CDR3 contains 16 residues. Between the trimmed V and J ends, which lost 6 bases and 3 bases, there was a span of 19 bases. CDR1 is SGHNT, CDR2 YENEEA, per germline. CDR3 coding DNA: TGTGCCAGCAGGTCTAGGAATGGGGATTCGACAGATACGCAGTATTTT. Translated, it gives CASRSRNGDSTDTQYF.

The chain uses TRBV11-3 and TRBJ1-1; TRBD1 matches 7 bases. J lost 0 bases, V lost 5 bases, and 9 bases had no gene match. CDR3 size: 16 residues. Looked up from germline, CDR1 is SGHNT and CDR2 is YENEEA. The CDR3 sequence: CASSVDRVKLNTEAFF. CDR3 sequence (DNA): TGTGCCAGCAGCGTTGACAGGGTCAAACTGAACACTGAAGCTTTCTTT.

The rearrangement uses TRBV29-1 and TRBJ2-6; 7 bases agree with TRBD2. Losses at the gene ends were 1 base for V and 0 bases for J; bases not matched to a gene: 6. Germline V gives CDR1 SQVTM, CDR2 ANQGSEA. This CDR3 comprises 17 residues. CDR3 protein: CSVEGSGGTSGANVLTF. DNA for the CDR3: TGCAGCGTTGAAGGGTCCGGGGGGACCTCTGGGGCCAACGTCCTGACTTTC.

V usage is TRBV7-4 and J usage is TRBJ1-1, with TRBD1 matching over 9 bases. Germline V gene data show CDR1 as SGHVT and CDR2 as SQSDAQ. The junction had 8 bases not matched to a gene; V was cut back by 5 bases and J by 4 bases. The CDR3 loop spans 15 amino acids. The chain's CDR3 is CASSQAETGGTEAFF. The CDR3 bases are TGTGCCAGCAGCCAAGCCGAGACAGGGGGCACTGAAGCTTTCTTT.

This chain joins TRBV6-8 and TRBJ2-3, with TRBD2 matching 11 bases. The CDR3 runs to 18 residues. CDR1 is MNHGY and CDR2 is SAAAGT in the germline V gene. Losses at the gene ends were 6 bases for V and 0 bases for J; bases not matched to a gene: 11. CDR3 nucleotide sequence: TGTGCCAGCAGGACGGCCCTAGCGGGGGGACCTAGCACAGATACGCAGTATTTT. Translation: CASRTALAGGPSTDTQYF.

The chain uses TRBV27 and TRBJ2-1; TRBD2 agrees at 8 bases. The CDR3 has 16 amino acids. CDR1 is MNHEY and CDR2 is SMNVEV in the germline V gene (reference sequence). The V segment lost 4 bases and the J segment 1 base; nucleotides outside the gene matches: 6. The CDR3 DNA sequence: TGTGCCAGCAGTTATGCGGGGGGTCCGTCCTACAATGAGCAGTTCTTC. Its translation is CASSYAGGPSYNEQFF.

The gene calls are TRBV12-2 and TRBJ2-3; the table's D call, TRBD1, has no DNA check behind it. TRBV12-2 is termed a pseudogene. The CDR3 covers 19 residues. In DNA form, the CDR3 reads TGTGCCAGTTTAAATAACGGGCGATCAGGGTTGAGTAGCACAGATACGCAGTATTTT. Translation: CASLNNGRSGLSSTDTQYF.

The rearrangement links TRBV23-1 to TRBJ1-1; D is possibly TRBD1 (5 bases). TRBV23-1 qualifies as an ORF whose function is uncertain. The length of the CDR3 is 13 residues. Trimming stripped 8 bases from V and 5 bases from J, with 15 bases between. The CDR3 DNA reads TGCGCCAGCTCTGAGTGGGGGTGGACTGAAGCTTTCTTT. Translation: CASSEWGWTEAFF.

CDR3 DNA sequence: TGCGCCAGCAGCCTACTGACTAGCGGAGAGACCCAGTACTTC. Its protein is CASSLLTSGETQYF. The J gene is TRBJ2-5, the V gene TRBV5-1; the match to TRBD2 covers 9 bases. Trimming removed 4 bases from V and 4 bases from J; junction bases left unmatched: 5. The CDR3 is 14 amino acids. CDR1 and CDR2 from the germline V gene are SGHRS and YFSETQ.

The chain carries TRBV6-8 and TRBJ1-5; D is unclear. Germline values: CDR1 MNHGY, CDR2 SAAAGT. Trimming pared 6 bases from V and 4 bases from J, leaving 7 bases between. CDR3 length: 12 amino acids. This CDR3 is CASSGVNQPQHF. Here the CDR3 DNA reads TGTGCCAGCAGCGGGGTGAATCAGCCCCAGCATTTT.

The genes are TRBV5-1 and TRBJ2-5; maybe TRBD2 (5 bases). Germline V gene sequence: CDR1 SGHRS, CDR2 YFSETQ. Trimming pared 4 bases from V and 2 bases from J, leaving 12 bases between. This CDR3 has 14 residues. This chain's CDR3 is CASSRVGRQETQYF. The CDR3 coding sequence is TGCGCCAGCAGCCGGGTAGGGAGACAAGAGACCCAGTACTTC.

In its sample, this clone was seen once. The V and J genes are TRBV6-8 and TRBJ1-2, with 9 positions matching TRBD1. After removal of 1 base from V and 6 bases from J, the junction contained 3 bases not matched to a gene. Per the germline V gene, CDR1 is MNHGY and CDR2 is SAAAGT. The CDR3 contains 14 residues. In DNA, the CDR3 is TGTGCCAGCAGTTACTTAGGGACAGGGCATGGCTACACCTTC. As protein: CASSYLGTGHGYTF.

This clone was counted only a few times. The CDR3 DNA is TGTGCCAGCAGCATCTCCGCGACAGCAACTAATGAAAAACTGTTTTTT. The encoded protein is CASSISATATNEKLFF. V usage is TRBV11-3 and J usage is TRBJ1-4; TRBD1 is a possible D gene (5 bases). The length of the CDR3 is 16 residues. V gave up 5 bases and J gave up 0 bases, with 13 bases separating them. Looked up from germline, CDR1 is SGHNT and CDR2 is YENEEA.

The chain recombines TRBV16 with TRBJ2-7, with unresolved D. The V gene lost 0 bases and the J gene lost 3 bases, with 6 bases spanning the gap. The CDR3 contains 13 residues. Germline CDR1 reads KGHSY; CDR2 reads FQNENV. The CDR3 DNA sequence: TGTGCCAGCAGCCAATCGGGCCGCTACGAGCAGTACTTC. Its translation is CASSQSGRYEQYF.

The chain couples TRBV11-3 to TRBJ2-2, with TRBD1 identical over 7 bases. V shed 4 bases and J 1 base; nucleotides not matched to a gene: 6. Germline loops: CDR1 SGHNT, CDR2 YENEEA. This CDR3 is 16 amino acids long. The CDR3 loop reads CASSSRDRLNTGELFF. Here the CDR3 DNA reads TGTGCCAGCAGCTCCCGGGACAGACTGAACACCGGGGAGCTGTTTTTT.

The chain couples TRBV11-3 to TRBJ2-7, with D perhaps TRBD1 (5 bases). V dropped 0 bases and J dropped 6 bases, with 15 bases sitting between them. The CDR3 sequence is 15 residues long. CDR1 SGHNT and CDR2 YENEEA come from the germline V gene. CDR3 protein: CASSLEGQGTAEQYF. DNA for the CDR3: TGTGCCAGCAGCTTAGAGGGGCAGGGAACGGCCGAGCAGTACTTC.

The chain uses TRBV29-1 and TRBJ1-1; 9 bases line up with TRBD1. This CDR3 comprises 13 residues. Germline V gene lookup returns CDR1 SQVTM and CDR2 ANQGSEA. Trimming cost V 8 bases and J 1 base; bases outside gene matches: 5. This CDR3 is CSITTGGNTEAFF. CDR3 DNA sequence: TGCAGCATAACGACAGGGGGGAACACTGAAGCTTTCTTT.

This chain connects TRBV7-6 to TRBJ1-5, with 7 positions matching TRBD1. With 3 bases clipped from V and 1 base from J, the junction kept 18 bases outside the gene matches. Per the germline V gene, CDR1 is SGHVS and CDR2 is FNYEAQ. The CDR3 has 20 residues. Here the CDR3 reads CASSLSGGQGWLGSNQPQHF. In DNA, the CDR3 is TGTGCCAGCAGCTTGTCAGGGGGGCAGGGGTGGCTCGGAAGCAATCAGCCCCAGCATTTT.

The DNA for the CDR3 is TGTGCCAGCAGCCCTAGTCCACAAAACACCGGGGAGCTGTTTTTT. It translates to CASSPSPQNTGELFF. V is TRBV11-3 and J is TRBJ2-2; no firm D call. CDR1 is SGHNT and CDR2 is YENEEA in the germline V gene. V lost 5 bases and J lost 2, with 12 bases in between. This CDR3 comprises 15 residues.

The V and J genes are TRBV5-1 and TRBJ2-3; D possibly corresponds to TRBD2 (5 bases). Germline CDR1 reads SGHRS; CDR2 reads YFSETQ. This CDR3 spans 14 amino acids. V was clipped by 0 bases and J by 2 bases, with 7 bases between them. The CDR3 DNA is TGCGCCAGCAGCTTGGGGCTAGCCACAGATACGCAGTATTTT. Amino acid sequence: CASSLGLATDTQYF.

The J gene is TRBJ1-6, the V gene TRBV6-7; D perhaps matches TRBD1 (6 bases). TRBV6-7 qualifies as an ORF whose function is uncertain. The length of the CDR3 is 15 residues. V gave up 6 bases and J gave up 0 bases, with 9 bases separating them. CDR3 coding DNA: TGTGCCAGCAGAAAGGGGGGCTCCTATAATTCACCCCTCCACTTT. It codes for CASRKGGSYNSPLHF.

In its sample, this clone was seen once. CDR3 bases: TGTGCCAGCAGTTTAGGCGGGGGAGGGAATCTCATGAACACTGAAGCTTTCTTT. This codes for CASSLGGGGNLMNTEAFF. The chain links TRBV6-8 to TRBJ1-1, with a tentative D call TRBD1 (5 bases). Germline loops: CDR1 MNHGY, CDR2 SAAAGT. V lost 4 bases to trimming and J lost 0 bases, with 21 bases between them. The length of the CDR3 is 18 residues.